The sequence of this T cell receptor (beta chain) was determined in a study of PD-1 blockade in mismatch repair-deficient tumors. Overall study: Patients had 12 mismatch repair-deficient cancer types, all previously treated and progressing. Whole-study results and caveats: Rapid post-treatment expansion, then contraction, generally preceding radiologic response, marked tumor-resident clones.

About this clone: Antigen: not known.

Some clones are missing from TCRdb's copy, which holds only in-frame ones; the method was immunoSEQ multiplex PCR. The table shows about 23,000 clones, with 75% to 85% occurring only once. Mismatch repair deficiency was confirmed in all patients, by PCR or immunohistochemistry. A few pembrolizumab responders had their TCRs sequenced. The CDR3 consists of 14 residues. Germline V CDR1 and CDR2: SGHVS, FQNEAQ. With 5 bases clipped from V and 9 bases from J, the junction kept 12 bases outside the gene matches. Sequenced material: peripheral blood, taken 12 weeks after starting pembrolizumab. The chain has TRBV7-8 and TRBJ1-2, with TRBD1 matching 7 bases. The sequence was collected from an adult with mismatch repair-deficient cancer. CDR3 in amino acids: CASSADRVSYRYTF. As DNA, the CDR3 is TGTGCCAGCAGCGCCGACAGGGTTTCGTATCGCTACACCTTC.